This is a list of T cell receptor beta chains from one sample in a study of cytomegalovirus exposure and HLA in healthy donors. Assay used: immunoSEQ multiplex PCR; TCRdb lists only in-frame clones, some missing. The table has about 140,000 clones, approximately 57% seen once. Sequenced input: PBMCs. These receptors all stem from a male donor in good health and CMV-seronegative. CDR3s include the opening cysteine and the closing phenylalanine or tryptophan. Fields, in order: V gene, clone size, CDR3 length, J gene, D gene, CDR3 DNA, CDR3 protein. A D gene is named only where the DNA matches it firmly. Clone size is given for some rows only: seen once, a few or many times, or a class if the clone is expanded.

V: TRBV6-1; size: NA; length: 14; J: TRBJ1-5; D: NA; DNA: TGTGCCAGCAGTGAGCAGGGTCTGAATCAGCCCCAGCATTTT; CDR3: CASSEQGLNQPQHF
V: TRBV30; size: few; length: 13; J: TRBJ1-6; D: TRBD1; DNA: TGTGCCTGGAGTGTAGACAGGGGCTCACCCCTCCACTTT; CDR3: CAWSVDRGSPLHF
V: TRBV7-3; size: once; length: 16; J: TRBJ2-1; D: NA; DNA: TGTGCCAGCAGCCCCCAGCCGACAGGTTCGAATTATGAGCAGTTCTTC; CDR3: CASSPQPTGSNYEQFF
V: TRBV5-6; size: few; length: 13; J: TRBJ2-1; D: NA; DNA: TGTGCCAGCAGCAATGTGGTATTCGGGGGTCCGTTCTTC; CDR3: CASSNVVFGGPFF
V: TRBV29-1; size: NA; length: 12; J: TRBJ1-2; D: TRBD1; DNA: TGCAGCGTCGTGGGACAGGCGAATGGCTACACCTTC; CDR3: CSVVGQANGYTF
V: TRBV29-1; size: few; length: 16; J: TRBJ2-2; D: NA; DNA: TGCAGCGTTGCCCTACACGGACAGCTGAACACCGGGGAGCTGTTTTTT; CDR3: CSVALHGQLNTGELFF
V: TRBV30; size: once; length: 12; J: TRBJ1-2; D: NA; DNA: TGTGCCTGGCTTGGGACATCCTATGGCTACACCTTC; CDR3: CAWLGTSYGYTF
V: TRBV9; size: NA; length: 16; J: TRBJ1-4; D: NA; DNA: TGTGCCAGCAGCGTAGGGGGCGGAGAGGTAAATGAAAAACTGTTTTTT; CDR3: CASSVGGGEVNEKLFF
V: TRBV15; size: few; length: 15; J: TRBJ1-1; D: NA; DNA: TGTGCCACCAGCAGAGCGGGGACTTGGAACACTGAAGCTTTCTTT; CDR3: CATSRAGTWNTEAFF
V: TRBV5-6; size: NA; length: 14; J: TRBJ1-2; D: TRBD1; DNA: TGTGCCAGCAGCTTGGGGGGACAGGACTATGGCTACACCTTC; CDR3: CASSLGGQDYGYTF
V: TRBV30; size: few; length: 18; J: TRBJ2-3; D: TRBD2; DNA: TGTGCCTGGAGTGTAGAGAGAGCGGGGGCGAGGGGCACAGATACGCAGTATTTT; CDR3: CAWSVERAGARGTDTQYF
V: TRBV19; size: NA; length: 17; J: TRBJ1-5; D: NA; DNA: TGTGCCAGTAGTATTATCCGGGACACTTATAGCAATCAGCCCCAGCATTTT; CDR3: CASSIIRDTYSNQPQHF
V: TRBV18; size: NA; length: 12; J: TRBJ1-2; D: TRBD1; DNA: TGTGCCAGCTCTCCGACAGGGGGAGGCTACACCTTC; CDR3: CASSPTGGGYTF
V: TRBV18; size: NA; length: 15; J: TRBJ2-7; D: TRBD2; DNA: TGTGCCAGCTCTCCCCTAGCGGGGGTCAACTACGAGCAGTACTTC; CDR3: CASSPLAGVNYEQYF
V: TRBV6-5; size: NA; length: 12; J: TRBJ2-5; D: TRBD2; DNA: TGTGCCAGCAGCCCACCTGGGACTAGCCAGTACTTC; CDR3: CASSPPGTSQYF
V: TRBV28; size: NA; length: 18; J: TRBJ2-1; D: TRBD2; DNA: TGTGCCAGCAGTTTAAATCAAGTAGGGGGACTAGCCTACAATGAGCAGTTCTTC; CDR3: CASSLNQVGGLAYNEQFF
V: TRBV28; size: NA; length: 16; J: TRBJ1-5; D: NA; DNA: TGTGCCAGCAGTTTATACAGGGTAGAAGGGAATCAGCCCCAGCATTTT; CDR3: CASSLYRVEGNQPQHF
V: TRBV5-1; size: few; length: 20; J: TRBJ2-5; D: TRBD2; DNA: TGCGCCAGCAGCAAGCGTCCCCCCCAGCTAGCGGTGAGGGGCCAGGAGACCCAGTACTTC; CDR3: CASSKRPPQLAVRGQETQYF
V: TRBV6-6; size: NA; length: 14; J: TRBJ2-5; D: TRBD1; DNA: TGTGCCAGCAGTTATGGCGACAGGGGAGAGACCCAGTACTTC; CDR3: CASSYGDRGETQYF
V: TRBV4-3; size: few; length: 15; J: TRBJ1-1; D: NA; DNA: TGCGCCAGCAGCCCAGGACAGATTGTGGTTACTGAAGCTTTCTTT; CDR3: CASSPGQIVVTEAFF
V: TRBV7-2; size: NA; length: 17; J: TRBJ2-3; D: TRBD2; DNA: TGTGCCAGCAGCTTAGGGGCGGTTAGCGGGGGGTCAGATACGCAGTATTTT; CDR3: CASSLGAVSGGSDTQYF
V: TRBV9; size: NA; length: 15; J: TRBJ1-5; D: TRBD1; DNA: TGTGCCAGCAGCGTAGGGGACAGGGTTCGTCAGCCCCAGCATTTT; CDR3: CASSVGDRVRQPQHF
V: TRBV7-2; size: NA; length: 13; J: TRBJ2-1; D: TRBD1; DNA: TGTGCCAGCAGCTTTACAGGGGGCAATGAGCAGTTCTTC; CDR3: CASSFTGGNEQFF
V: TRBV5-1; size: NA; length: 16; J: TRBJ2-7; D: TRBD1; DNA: TGCGCCAGCAGCTCCACCCCGGTAGGGCAGGGGGAATGGCAGTACTTC; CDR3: CASSSTPVGQGEWQYF
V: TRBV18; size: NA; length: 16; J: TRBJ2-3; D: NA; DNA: TGTGCCAGCTCCCCACGTTTGGGCGGGGCGGCGGATACGCAGTATTTT; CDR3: CASSPRLGGAADTQYF
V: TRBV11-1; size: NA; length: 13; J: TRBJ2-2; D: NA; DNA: TGTGCCAGCAGCTACCCCGGTTCCGGGGAGCTGTTTTTT; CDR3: CASSYPGSGELFF